This TCR beta chain was captured in a study of shared clonotypes between healthy human individuals. The CDR3 contains 15 residues. J lost 4 bases, V lost 2 bases, and 6 bases had no gene match. Germline-derived CDR1 and CDR2 are SGHTA and FQGNSA. Generated by immunoSEQ multiplex PCR, the TCRdb table keeps only in-frame clones and is missing some. This sample has some 240,000 clones; approximately 65% occur once, and the top ten carry 11%. Both subsets, CD45RA+ naive and CD45RA-negative memory, were split from the CD4+ cells. This receptor was taken from a man between 25 and 39 years old in good health. The source material was memory CD4+ T cells sorted from blood. Subset reported: CD45RA-negative fraction. The chain employs TRBV7-2 and TRBJ2-7; TRBD1 aligns across 9 bases. For the CDR3, the DNA is TGTGCCAGCAGCTTAAGTTCTGACAGGGGGTACGAGCAGTACTTC. Protein: CASSLSSDRGYEQYF.